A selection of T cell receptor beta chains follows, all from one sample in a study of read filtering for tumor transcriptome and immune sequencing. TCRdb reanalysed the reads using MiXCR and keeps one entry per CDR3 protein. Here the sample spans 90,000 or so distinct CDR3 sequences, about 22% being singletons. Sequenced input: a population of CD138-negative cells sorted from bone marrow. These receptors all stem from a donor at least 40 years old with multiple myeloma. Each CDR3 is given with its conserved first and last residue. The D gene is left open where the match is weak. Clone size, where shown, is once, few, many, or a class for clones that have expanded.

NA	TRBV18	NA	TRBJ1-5	TGTGCCAGCTCAATGGACGGCCCAGGTCAGCCCCAGCATTTT	CASSMDGPGQPQHF
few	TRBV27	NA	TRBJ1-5	TGTGCCAGCAGCCCCTCGAGCTGGTTTGTGGACCCTATGAATCAGCCCCAGCATTTT	CASSPSSWFVDPMNQPQHF
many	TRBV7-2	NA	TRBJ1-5	TGTGCCAGTAGCTTTCAGGGCAATCAGCCCCAGCATTTT	CASSFQGNQPQHF
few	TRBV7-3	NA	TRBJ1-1	TGTGCCAGCAGCTCCTCGGCAGGAATGGGCACTGAAGCTTTCTTT	CASSSSAGMGTEAFF
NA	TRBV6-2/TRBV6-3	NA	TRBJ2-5	TGTGCCAGCAGAGAAGAGAGAGAGACCCAGTACTTC	CASREERETQYF
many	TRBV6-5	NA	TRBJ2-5	TGTGCCAGCAGGCCACGGACCTCGGGGGCCCAGTACTTC	CASRPRTSGAQYF
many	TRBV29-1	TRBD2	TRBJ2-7	TGCAGCGTTCCCGGGACTAGCGGGGGGGCCTTTCGCGAGCAGTACTTC	CSVPGTSGGAFREQYF
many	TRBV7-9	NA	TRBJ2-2	TGTGCCAGCAGCTTAGCCCCACACACCGGGGAGCTGTTTTTT	CASSLAPHTGELFF
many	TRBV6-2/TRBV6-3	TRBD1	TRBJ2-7	TGTGCCAGCGGACAGGGGGTCCACGAGCAGTACTTC	CASGQGVHEQYF
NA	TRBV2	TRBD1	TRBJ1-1	TGTGCCAGCACCTATGGGCAGGGGGCCACTGGAGCTTTCTTT	CASTYGQGATGAFF
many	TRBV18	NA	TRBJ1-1	TGTGCCAGCTCACCACCTGGGTTTTCCTGGGCTGAAGCTTTCTTT	CASSPPGFSWAEAFF
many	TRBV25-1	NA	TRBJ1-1	TGTGCCAGCAGGGCCTACATGAACACTGAAGCTTTCTTT	CASRAYMNTEAFF
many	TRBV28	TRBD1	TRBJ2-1	TGTGCCAGCAGTTCAACAGGGGCCTACAATGAGCAGTTCTTC	CASSSTGAYNEQFF
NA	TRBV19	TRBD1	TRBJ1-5	TGTGCCAGTACCAACAGGGGGGCCTACGGCAATCAGCCCCAGCATTTT	CASTNRGAYGNQPQHF